The rows below give T cell receptor beta chains drawn from one sample of a study of CD8 T cells in Susac syndrome. Each CDR3 protein gets one entry after TCRdb re-called the immunoSEQ multiplex PCR reads with MiXCR. The table records about 200,000 distinct CDR3 sequences, 85% to 95% of them present only once. Material for sequencing was CD4+ T cells from PBMCs. The receptors were gathered from a human donor in good health. CDR3s include the opening cysteine and the closing phenylalanine or tryptophan. The D gene is left open where the match is weak. Some rows have no size entry. The others give once, few or many, or a class for an expanded clone.

abundance: -; d_gene: -; j_gene: TRBJ2-1; v_gene: TRBV30; CDR3nt: TGTGCCTGCCCTGGATCTGGATCGGGCTCCTACAATGAGCAGTTCTTC; CDR3aa: CACPGSGSGSYNEQFF
abundance: -; d_gene: -; j_gene: TRBJ2-3; v_gene: TRBV21-1; CDR3nt: TGTGCCAGCAGCGGGCGGACTAGCGGGCTAGATACGCAGTATTTT; CDR3aa: CASSGRTSGLDTQYF
abundance: -; d_gene: -; j_gene: TRBJ2-5; v_gene: TRBV30; CDR3nt: TGTGCCTGGAGTGTCCTACTCCTACAAGAGACCCAGTACTTC; CDR3aa: CAWSVLLLQETQYF
abundance: once; d_gene: -; j_gene: TRBJ1-1; v_gene: TRBV29-1; CDR3nt: TGCAGCGTCGAGGCAGCTGAAGCTTTCTTT; CDR3aa: CSVEAAEAFF
abundance: -; d_gene: -; j_gene: TRBJ2-1; v_gene: TRBV28; CDR3nt: TGTGCCACGAAGGGCGGAAGCTCCTACAATGAGCAGTTCTTC; CDR3aa: CATKGGSSYNEQFF
abundance: -; d_gene: TRBD1; j_gene: TRBJ2-3; v_gene: TRBV25-1; CDR3nt: TGTGCCAGCAGTGCTGGGACAGGGGGGATAGATACGCAGTATTTT; CDR3aa: CASSAGTGGIDTQYF
abundance: -; d_gene: -; j_gene: TRBJ2-5; v_gene: TRBV3-1; CDR3nt: TGTGCCAGCAGCCAAGACCCAGGGAGAGAGACCCAGTACTTC; CDR3aa: CASSQDPGRETQYF
abundance: -; d_gene: TRBD2; j_gene: TRBJ2-7; v_gene: TRBV6-5; CDR3nt: TGTGCCAGCAGTTACAAAAGGGAGGGCGAGCAGTACTTC; CDR3aa: CASSYKREGEQYF
abundance: -; d_gene: -; j_gene: TRBJ1-1; v_gene: TRBV12-3/TRBV12-4; CDR3nt: TGTGCCAGCAGTTTAGGGCGAGCAAACACTGAAGCTTTCTTT; CDR3aa: CASSLGRANTEAFF
abundance: once; d_gene: TRBD1; j_gene: TRBJ2-7; v_gene: TRBV3-1; CDR3nt: TGTGCCAGCAGCCGAGACAGGGTGGGCGAGCAGTACTTC; CDR3aa: CASSRDRVGEQYF
abundance: -; d_gene: -; j_gene: TRBJ2-7; v_gene: TRBV9; CDR3nt: TGTGCCAGCAGCGGGCAAAGCTCCTACGAGCAGTACTTC; CDR3aa: CASSGQSSYEQYF
abundance: -; d_gene: -; j_gene: TRBJ2-1; v_gene: TRBV29-1; CDR3nt: TGCAGCTACGGTCGCGGAGGCTACAATGAGCAGTTCTTC; CDR3aa: CSYGRGGYNEQFF
abundance: -; d_gene: TRBD1; j_gene: TRBJ2-1; v_gene: TRBV18; CDR3nt: TGTGCCAGCTCCGCGGGACAGGCTTACAATGAGCAGTTCTTC; CDR3aa: CASSAGQAYNEQFF
abundance: -; d_gene: -; j_gene: TRBJ1-1; v_gene: TRBV6-5; CDR3nt: TGTGCCAGCAGTTCCCTCAGGGGAACTGAAGCTTTCTTT; CDR3aa: CASSSLRGTEAFF
abundance: -; d_gene: TRBD1; j_gene: TRBJ2-1; v_gene: TRBV27; CDR3nt: TGTGCCAGCAGTTTCGGGACAGGGGTCGGGGATGAGCAGTTCTTC; CDR3aa: CASSFGTGVGDEQFF
abundance: -; d_gene: -; j_gene: TRBJ2-1; v_gene: TRBV18; CDR3nt: TGTGCCAGCTCACCACGGGACTTCTCCTACAATGAGCAGTTCTTC; CDR3aa: CASSPRDFSYNEQFF
abundance: -; d_gene: -; j_gene: TRBJ2-3; v_gene: TRBV7-2; CDR3nt: TGTGCCAGCAGCACAAGTCCAGATACGCAGTATTTT; CDR3aa: CASSTSPDTQYF
abundance: -; d_gene: TRBD2; j_gene: TRBJ2-4; v_gene: TRBV29-1; CDR3nt: TGCAGCGTCACCCTAGCGGGGGACTACCTAGCCAAAAACATTCAGTACTTC; CDR3aa: CSVTLAGDYLAKNIQYF
abundance: -; d_gene: TRBD2; j_gene: TRBJ2-3; v_gene: TRBV9; CDR3nt: TGTGCCAGCAGCGTAGATGGCGGGGGGGCACCAGATACGCAGTATTTT; CDR3aa: CASSVDGGGAPDTQYF
abundance: -; d_gene: -; j_gene: TRBJ1-2; v_gene: TRBV27; CDR3nt: TGTGCCAGCAGCTCACAGACTAACTATGGCTACACCTTC; CDR3aa: CASSSQTNYGYTF
abundance: -; d_gene: TRBD1; j_gene: TRBJ1-2; v_gene: TRBV9; CDR3nt: TGTGCCAGCAGCTCGAACGACAGGGCTAACTATGGCTACACCTTC; CDR3aa: CASSSNDRANYGYTF
abundance: -; d_gene: -; j_gene: TRBJ2-7; v_gene: TRBV7-9; CDR3nt: TGTGCCAGCAGCCTACAGTACTCCTACGAGCAGTACTTC; CDR3aa: CASSLQYSYEQYF
abundance: once; d_gene: -; j_gene: TRBJ1-4; v_gene: TRBV12-3/TRBV12-4; CDR3nt: TGTGCCAGCTACAGCGGTGAAAAACTGTTTTTT; CDR3aa: CASYSGEKLFF
abundance: -; d_gene: -; j_gene: TRBJ2-6; v_gene: TRBV3-1; CDR3nt: TGTGCCAGCAGCCAAGGTGCCAGCAGCTCTGGGGCCAACGTCCTGACTTTC; CDR3aa: CASSQGASSSGANVLTF
abundance: -; d_gene: -; j_gene: TRBJ2-3; v_gene: TRBV3-1; CDR3nt: TGTGCCAGCAGCGAGGGCTGGGGCACAGATACGCAGTATTTT; CDR3aa: CASSEGWGTDTQYF
abundance: -; d_gene: -; j_gene: TRBJ1-4; v_gene: TRBV25-1; CDR3nt: TGTGCCAGCAGTGATGCACTCGTAAATGAAAAACTGTTTTTT; CDR3aa: CASSDALVNEKLFF
abundance: -; d_gene: -; j_gene: TRBJ1-1; v_gene: TRBV7-2; CDR3nt: TGTGCCAGCAGCTGGGCGGGGGGAGACACTGAAGCTTTCTTT; CDR3aa: CASSWAGGDTEAFF
abundance: -; d_gene: -; j_gene: TRBJ2-5; v_gene: TRBV3-1; CDR3nt: TGTGCCAGCGCCTTACAGGGCAGCTCAGAAAAGACCCAGTACTTC; CDR3aa: CASALQGSSEKTQYF
abundance: -; d_gene: -; j_gene: TRBJ2-7; v_gene: TRBV4-1; CDR3nt: TGCGCCAGCAGCCAAGAAATATGGAACTACGAGCAGTACTTC; CDR3aa: CASSQEIWNYEQYF
abundance: -; d_gene: -; j_gene: TRBJ2-3; v_gene: TRBV4-2; CDR3nt: TGTGCCAGCAGCCAAGATCGGGTGGATACGCAGTATTTT; CDR3aa: CASSQDRVDTQYF
abundance: -; d_gene: -; j_gene: TRBJ1-5; v_gene: TRBV24-1; CDR3nt: TGTGCCACCAGTGATTGGGGGGATAATCAGCCCCAGCATTTT; CDR3aa: CATSDWGDNQPQHF
abundance: -; d_gene: -; j_gene: TRBJ1-2; v_gene: TRBV4-1; CDR3nt: TGCGCCAGCAGCGCCACAGACCGCCACTATGGCTACACCTTC; CDR3aa: CASSATDRHYGYTF
abundance: -; d_gene: -; j_gene: TRBJ2-5; v_gene: TRBV5-4; CDR3nt: TGTGCCAGCAGCACGCATCGGGACGGACAAGAGACCCAGTACTTC; CDR3aa: CASSTHRDGQETQYF
abundance: once; d_gene: -; j_gene: TRBJ2-3; v_gene: TRBV3-1; CDR3nt: TGTGCCAGCAGCCAAGCAGGGGTACCCACAGATACGCAGTATTTT; CDR3aa: CASSQAGVPTDTQYF
abundance: -; d_gene: -; j_gene: TRBJ1-1; v_gene: TRBV9; CDR3nt: TGTGCCAGCAGCGGGGGGCCGAACACTGAAGCTTTCTTT; CDR3aa: CASSGGPNTEAFF
abundance: -; d_gene: -; j_gene: TRBJ2-5; v_gene: TRBV7-9; CDR3nt: TGTGCCAGCAGCCCCGCGGAGTACCAAGAGACCCAGTACTTC; CDR3aa: CASSPAEYQETQYF
abundance: -; d_gene: -; j_gene: TRBJ1-6; v_gene: TRBV10-3; CDR3nt: TGTGCCACCCACTCTGGGGATTCACCCCTCCACTTT; CDR3aa: CATHSGDSPLHF
abundance: once; d_gene: -; j_gene: TRBJ1-5; v_gene: TRBV9; CDR3nt: TGTGCCAGCAGCGTAGAGGGTCAGCCCCAGCATTTT; CDR3aa: CASSVEGQPQHF
abundance: -; d_gene: -; j_gene: TRBJ1-5; v_gene: TRBV29-1; CDR3nt: TGCAGCGTCCAACAGGGATCGGGCAATCAGCCCCAGCATTTT; CDR3aa: CSVQQGSGNQPQHF
abundance: -; d_gene: TRBD1; j_gene: TRBJ1-1; v_gene: TRBV18; CDR3nt: TGTGCCAGCTCACCGGGACAGGGAGGGCTGAACACTGAAGCTTTCTTT; CDR3aa: CASSPGQGGLNTEAFF
abundance: -; d_gene: -; j_gene: TRBJ1-2; v_gene: TRBV7-9; CDR3nt: TGTGCCAGCAGTGTCAGGGCATATGGCTACACCTTC; CDR3aa: CASSVRAYGYTF
abundance: once; d_gene: -; j_gene: TRBJ1-6; v_gene: TRBV7-9; CDR3nt: TGTGCCAGCAGCTTAGCGCCGGCAGGTTATAATTCACCCCTCCACTTT; CDR3aa: CASSLAPAGYNSPLHF
abundance: -; d_gene: -; j_gene: TRBJ2-3; v_gene: TRBV29-1; CDR3nt: TGCAGCGTTGAAGAGGCTGGGGCAGATACGCAGTATTTT; CDR3aa: CSVEEAGADTQYF
abundance: -; d_gene: -; j_gene: TRBJ2-5; v_gene: TRBV12-3/TRBV12-4; CDR3nt: TGTGCCAGCAGCCCGAGCTCGGGAGTAGGGGAGACCCAGTACTTC; CDR3aa: CASSPSSGVGETQYF
abundance: -; d_gene: -; j_gene: TRBJ2-5; v_gene: TRBV30; CDR3nt: TGTGCCTGGAGTGTAGTTTTGAGCGGCAAGGGGACCCAGTACTTC; CDR3aa: CAWSVVLSGKGTQYF
abundance: -; d_gene: -; j_gene: TRBJ1-1; v_gene: TRBV9; CDR3nt: TGTGCCAGCAGCGTAGGACAGAGCACTGAAGCTTTCTTT; CDR3aa: CASSVGQSTEAFF
abundance: -; d_gene: TRBD2; j_gene: TRBJ2-5; v_gene: TRBV9; CDR3nt: TGTGCCAGCAGCCGGACTAGCGTCGGGGAGACCCAGTACTTC; CDR3aa: CASSRTSVGETQYF
abundance: -; d_gene: TRBD1; j_gene: TRBJ1-5; v_gene: TRBV29-1; CDR3nt: TGCAGCGTTAAAGACAGGGGAGGACAGCCCCAGCATTTT; CDR3aa: CSVKDRGGQPQHF
abundance: once; d_gene: TRBD2; j_gene: TRBJ2-3; v_gene: TRBV20-1; CDR3nt: TGCAGTGCTAGAGGGGACGGGGGGGCCGCAGATACGCAGTATTTT; CDR3aa: CSARGDGGAADTQYF
abundance: -; d_gene: -; j_gene: TRBJ2-7; v_gene: TRBV7-2; CDR3nt: TGTGCCAGCAGCTTGGCACGGACCGACCCCTACGAGCAGTACTTC; CDR3aa: CASSLARTDPYEQYF